Listed below are T cell receptor beta chains from one sample, sequenced in a study of blood T cell repertoires in COVID-19. Some clones are missing from TCRdb's copy, which holds only in-frame ones; the method was immunoSEQ multiplex PCR. The sample holds approximately 30,000 clones, around 88% seen once. Sequencing was carried out using peripheral blood. The receptor set was obtained from a human donor in a cohort sampled during active COVID-19. Both conserved end residues are part of each CDR3. D genes are given only for firm matches.

J gene: TRBJ1-1
V gene: TRBV7-8
D gene: .
CDR3 length: 16
CDR3 protein: CASSLRRGLGNTEAFF

J gene: TRBJ1-1
V gene: TRBV10-3
D gene: TRBD1
CDR3 length: 14
CDR3 protein: CAIRGTGGADEAFF

J gene: TRBJ2-2
V gene: TRBV10-1
D gene: .
CDR3 length: 13
CDR3 protein: CASSRRDTGELFF

J gene: TRBJ2-2
V gene: TRBV2
D gene: .
CDR3 length: 13
CDR3 protein: CASSYTGTGELFF

J gene: TRBJ2-2
V gene: TRBV2
D gene: TRBD1
CDR3 length: 18
CDR3 protein: CASSSPGQGSSNTGELFF

J gene: TRBJ1-3
V gene: TRBV6-5
D gene: .
CDR3 length: 13
CDR3 protein: CASRTDSGNTIYF

J gene: TRBJ2-2
V gene: TRBV6-5
D gene: .
CDR3 length: 14
CDR3 protein: CASSRRGATGELFF

J gene: TRBJ1-1
V gene: TRBV5-8
D gene: TRBD1
CDR3 length: 16
CDR3 protein: CASSSRGRMVNTEAFF

J gene: TRBJ2-3
V gene: TRBV6-2/TRBV6-3
D gene: .
CDR3 length: 13
CDR3 protein: CASSQHTLDTQYF

J gene: TRBJ2-1
V gene: TRBV5-5
D gene: .
CDR3 length: 15
CDR3 protein: CASSLVTGSENEQFF

J gene: TRBJ1-1
V gene: TRBV18
D gene: TRBD1
CDR3 length: 19
CDR3 protein: CASSPLYAGTGMGYTEAFF

J gene: TRBJ2-3
V gene: TRBV24-1
D gene: .
CDR3 length: 14
CDR3 protein: CATSVGRHTDTQYF

J gene: TRBJ2-7
V gene: TRBV7-2
D gene: .
CDR3 length: 12
CDR3 protein: CASSDGAGHRYF

J gene: TRBJ2-4
V gene: TRBV28
D gene: TRBD2
CDR3 length: 17
CDR3 protein: CASSPSGTSGNKNIQYF

J gene: TRBJ2-5
V gene: TRBV28
D gene: TRBD1
CDR3 length: 15
CDR3 protein: CASSLSYRGQETQYF

J gene: TRBJ1-6
V gene: TRBV6-4
D gene: TRBD1
CDR3 length: 13
CDR3 protein: CASSSTGDSPLHF

J gene: TRBJ1-1
V gene: TRBV5-5
D gene: .
CDR3 length: 17
CDR3 protein: CASSLAYQWGGVTEAFF

J gene: TRBJ1-1
V gene: TRBV12-1
D gene: .
CDR3 length: 15
CDR3 protein: CASSNWDRKNTEAFF

J gene: TRBJ1-6
V gene: TRBV4-2
D gene: .
CDR3 length: 15
CDR3 protein: CASSQDSGTNSPLHF

J gene: TRBJ1-4
V gene: TRBV28
D gene: .
CDR3 length: 14
CDR3 protein: CASSPQATNEKLFF